This TCR beta chain was identified during a study of OX40 agonist ivuxolimab in advanced cancers. Study as a whole: Ivuxolimab, which patients received intravenously every 2 weeks, was dosed at 0.01 to 10 mg/kg. The eligibility criteria allowed prior anti-PD-1, anti-PD-L1 or anti-CTLA-4 therapy, and around 40% had some.

The method was immunoSEQ multiplex PCR; TCRdb's version includes in-frame clones alone and lacks a portion of them. Of fewer than 80,000 clones in the sample, 75% to 90% were seen once. The source is an adult with an advanced solid tumor such as melanoma, head and neck, liver or kidney cancer. The specimen was CD4+ or CD8+ T cells sorted from blood, collected in a trial of the OX40 agonist ivuxolimab.

CDR3 nucleotides: TGTGCCAGCAGTGAACTGCATGTCTCCCGGTACTTC. The encoded protein is CASSELHVSRYF. The chain joins TRBV2 to TRBJ2-5; no clear D. The germline V gene encodes CDR1 SNHLY and CDR2 FYNNEI. This CDR3 region has 12 residues. Trimming removed 2 bases from V and 13 bases from J, with 14 bases in between.